This T cell receptor beta chain was sequenced for a study of blood T cell repertoires in COVID-19. Looking at the study overall: Samples came from the United States, Italy and Spain, spanning acute and convalescent COVID-19. PBMCs, B-cell-depleted T cells, or T cells provided the cDNA or gDNA that made up the material.

Per the authors' pipeline: Estimates of nucleated cell counts were drawn from the amplification of reference gene primers. The repertoire was sequenced with immunoSEQ multiplex PCR; TCRdb's copy has only in-frame clones and lacks some. The DNA gave D and trimming, while V, J and clone size come from that table. This table holds under 200,000 clones, 65% to 90% found once. CDR3 length: 17 amino acids. J was trimmed by 0 bases and V by 2 bases; bases with no gene match: 5. Germline loops: CDR1 MNHEY, CDR2 SMNVEV (reference sequence). This clone was picked up a small number of times. V and J are TRBV27 and TRBJ1-4, with 8 positions matching TRBD1. The sequence was obtained from a human donor in a cohort sampled during active COVID-19. The material sequenced was peripheral blood. The CDR3 DNA reads TGTGCCAGCAGTTTAGTGGGACAGGAGCCAACTAATGAAAAACTGTTTTTT. Translating gives CASSLVGQEPTNEKLFF.